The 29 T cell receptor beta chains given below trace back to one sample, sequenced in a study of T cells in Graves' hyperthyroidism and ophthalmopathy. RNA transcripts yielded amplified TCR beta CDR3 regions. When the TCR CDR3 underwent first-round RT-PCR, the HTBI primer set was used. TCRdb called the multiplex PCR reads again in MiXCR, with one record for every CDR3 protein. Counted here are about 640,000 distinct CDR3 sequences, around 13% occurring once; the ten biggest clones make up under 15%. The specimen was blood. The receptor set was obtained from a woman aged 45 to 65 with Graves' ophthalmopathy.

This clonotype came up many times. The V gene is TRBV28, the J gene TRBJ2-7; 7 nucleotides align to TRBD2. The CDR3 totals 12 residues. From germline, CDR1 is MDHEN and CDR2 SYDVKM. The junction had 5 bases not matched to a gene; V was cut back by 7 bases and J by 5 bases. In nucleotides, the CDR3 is TGTGCCAGCATTTTCCGGGAGGACGAGCAGTACTTC. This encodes CASIFREDEQYF.

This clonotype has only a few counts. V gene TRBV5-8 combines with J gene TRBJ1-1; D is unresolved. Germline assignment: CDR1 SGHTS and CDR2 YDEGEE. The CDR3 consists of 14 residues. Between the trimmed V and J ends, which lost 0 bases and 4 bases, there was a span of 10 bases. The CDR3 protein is CASSLGQMSTEAFF. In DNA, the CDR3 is TGTGCCAGCAGCTTGGGTCAGATGAGCACTGAAGCTTTCTTT.

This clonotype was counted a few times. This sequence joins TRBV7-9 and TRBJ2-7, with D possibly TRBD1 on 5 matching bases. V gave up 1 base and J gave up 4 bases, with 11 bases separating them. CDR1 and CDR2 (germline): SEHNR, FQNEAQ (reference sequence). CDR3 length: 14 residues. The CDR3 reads CASSLVASGYEQYF. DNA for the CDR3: TGTGCCAGCAGCTTAGTGGCGTCAGGGTACGAGCAGTACTTC.

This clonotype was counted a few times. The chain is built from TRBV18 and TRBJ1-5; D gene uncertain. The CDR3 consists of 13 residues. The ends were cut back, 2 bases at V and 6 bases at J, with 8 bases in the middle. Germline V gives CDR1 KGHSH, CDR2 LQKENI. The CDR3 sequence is CASSPEFGQPQHF. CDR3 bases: TGTGCCAGCTCACCAGAGTTCGGTCAGCCCCAGCATTTT.

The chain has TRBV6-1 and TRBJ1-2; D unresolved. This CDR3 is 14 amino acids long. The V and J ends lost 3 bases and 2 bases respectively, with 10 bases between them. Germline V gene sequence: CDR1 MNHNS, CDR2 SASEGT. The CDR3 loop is CASSDFTRNYGYTF. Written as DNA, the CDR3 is TGTGCCAGCAGTGACTTCACGCGAAACTATGGCTACACCTTC.

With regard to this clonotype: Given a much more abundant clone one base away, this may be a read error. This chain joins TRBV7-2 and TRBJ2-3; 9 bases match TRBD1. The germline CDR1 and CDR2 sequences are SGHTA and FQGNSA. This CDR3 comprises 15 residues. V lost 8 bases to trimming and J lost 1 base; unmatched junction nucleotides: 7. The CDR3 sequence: CASGRGDRGTDTQYF. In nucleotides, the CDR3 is TGTGCCAGCGGCCGGGGGGACAGGGGCACAGATACGCAGTATTTT.

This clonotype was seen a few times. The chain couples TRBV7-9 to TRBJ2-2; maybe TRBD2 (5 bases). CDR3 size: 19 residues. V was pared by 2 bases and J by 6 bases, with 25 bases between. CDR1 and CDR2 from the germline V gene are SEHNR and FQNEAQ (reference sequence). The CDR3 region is CASSLIGYSEKRLAGELFF. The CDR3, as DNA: TGTGCCAGCAGCTTAATCGGCTATAGCGAGAAGAGGCTTGCCGGGGAGCTGTTTTTT.

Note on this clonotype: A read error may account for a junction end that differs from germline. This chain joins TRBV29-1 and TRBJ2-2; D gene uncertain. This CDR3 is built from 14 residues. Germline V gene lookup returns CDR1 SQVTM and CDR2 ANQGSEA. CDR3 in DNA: TGCAGCGCTGAAAGAGAGCCGAACACCGGGGAGCTGTTTTTT. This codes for CSAEREPNTGELFF.

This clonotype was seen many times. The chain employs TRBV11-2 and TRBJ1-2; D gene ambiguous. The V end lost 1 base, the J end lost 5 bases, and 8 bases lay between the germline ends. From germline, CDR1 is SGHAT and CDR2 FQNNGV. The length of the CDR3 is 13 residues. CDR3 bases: TGTGCCAGCAGCTTAGTACAGTTGTATGGCTACACCTTC. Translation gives CASSLVQLYGYTF.

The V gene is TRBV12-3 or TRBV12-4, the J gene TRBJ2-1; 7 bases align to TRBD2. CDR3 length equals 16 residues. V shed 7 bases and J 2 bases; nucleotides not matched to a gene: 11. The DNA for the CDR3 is TGTGCCAGCAACCTTGAGGGAGGGACTCCCTACAATGAGCAGTTCTTC. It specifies CASNLEGGTPYNEQFF.

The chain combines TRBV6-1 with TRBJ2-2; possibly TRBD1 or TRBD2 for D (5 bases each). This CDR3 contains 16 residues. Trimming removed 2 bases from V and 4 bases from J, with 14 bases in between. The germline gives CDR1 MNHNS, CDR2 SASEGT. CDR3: CASSERAPGATGELFF. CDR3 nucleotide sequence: TGTGCCAGCAGTGAAAGGGCCCCCGGGGCCACCGGGGAGCTGTTTTTT.

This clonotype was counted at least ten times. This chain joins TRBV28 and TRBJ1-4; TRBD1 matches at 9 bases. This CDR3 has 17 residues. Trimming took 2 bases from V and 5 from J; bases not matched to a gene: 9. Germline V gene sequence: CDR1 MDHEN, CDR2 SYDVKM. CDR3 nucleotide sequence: TGTGCCAGCAGTTTACCCAACAGGGGGCGCGTGAATGAAAAACTGTTTTTT. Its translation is CASSLPNRGRVNEKLFF.

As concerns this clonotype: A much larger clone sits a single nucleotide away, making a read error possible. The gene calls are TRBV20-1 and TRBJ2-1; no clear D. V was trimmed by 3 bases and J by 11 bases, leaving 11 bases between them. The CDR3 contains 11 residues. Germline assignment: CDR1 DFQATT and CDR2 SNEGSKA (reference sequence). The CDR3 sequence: CSARGLGKQFF. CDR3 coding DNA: TGCAGTGCTAGGGGATTGGGGAAGCAGTTCTTC.

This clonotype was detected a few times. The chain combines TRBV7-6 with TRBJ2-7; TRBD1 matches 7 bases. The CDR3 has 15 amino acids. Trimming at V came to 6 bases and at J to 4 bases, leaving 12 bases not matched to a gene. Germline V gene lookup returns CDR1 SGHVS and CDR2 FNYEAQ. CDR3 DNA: TGTGCCAGCAGTGGCGTCGAAGGGACAGTTTACGAGCAGTACTTC. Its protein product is CASSGVEGTVYEQYF.

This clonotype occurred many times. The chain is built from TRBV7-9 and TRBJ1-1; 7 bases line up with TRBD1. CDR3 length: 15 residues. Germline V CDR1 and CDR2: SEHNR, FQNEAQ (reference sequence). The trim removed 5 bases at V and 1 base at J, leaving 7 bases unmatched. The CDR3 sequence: CASSRTGDKNTEAFF. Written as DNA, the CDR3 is TGTGCCAGCAGCAGGACAGGTGATAAGAACACTGAAGCTTTCTTT.

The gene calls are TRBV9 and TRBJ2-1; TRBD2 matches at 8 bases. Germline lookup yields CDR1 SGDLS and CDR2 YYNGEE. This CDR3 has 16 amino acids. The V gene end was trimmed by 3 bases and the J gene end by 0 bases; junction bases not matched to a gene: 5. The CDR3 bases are TGTGCCAGCAGCGCCCGGGCGGGAGGCTCCTACAATGAGCAGTTCTTC. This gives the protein CASSARAGGSYNEQFF.

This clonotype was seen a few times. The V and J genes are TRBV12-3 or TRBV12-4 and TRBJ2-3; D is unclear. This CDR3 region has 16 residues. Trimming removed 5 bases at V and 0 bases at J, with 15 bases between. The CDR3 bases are TGTGCCAGCAGTCGCCTGACGTCGACTAGCACAGATACGCAGTATTTT. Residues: CASSRLTSTSTDTQYF.

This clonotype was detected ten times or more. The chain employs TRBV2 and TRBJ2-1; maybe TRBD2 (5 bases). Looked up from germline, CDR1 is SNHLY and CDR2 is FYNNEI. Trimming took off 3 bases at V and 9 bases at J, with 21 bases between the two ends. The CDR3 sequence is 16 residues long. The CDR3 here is CASSDPGNIGRAEQFF. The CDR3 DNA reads TGTGCCAGCAGTGATCCCGGGAATATCGGGCGGGCTGAGCAGTTCTTC. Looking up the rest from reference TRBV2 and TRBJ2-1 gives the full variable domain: EPEVTQTPSHQVTQMGQEVILRCVPISNHLYFYWYRQILGQKVEFLVSFYNNEISEKSEIFDDQFSVERPDGSNFTLKIRSTKLEDSAMYFCASSDPGNIGRAEQFFGPGTRLTVL.

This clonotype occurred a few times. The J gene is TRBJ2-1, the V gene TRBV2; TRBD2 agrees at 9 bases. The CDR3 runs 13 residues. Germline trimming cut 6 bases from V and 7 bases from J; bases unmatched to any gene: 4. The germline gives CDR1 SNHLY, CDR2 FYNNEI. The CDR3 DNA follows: TGTGCCAGCAGAAGCGGGAGGTTGAATGAGCAGTTCTTC. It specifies CASRSGRLNEQFF. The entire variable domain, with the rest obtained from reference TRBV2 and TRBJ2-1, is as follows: EPEVTQTPSHQVTQMGQEVILRCVPISNHLYFYWYRQILGQKVEFLVSFYNNEISEKSEIFDDQFSVERPDGSNFTLKIRSTKLEDSAMYFCASRSGRLNEQFFGPGTRLTVL.

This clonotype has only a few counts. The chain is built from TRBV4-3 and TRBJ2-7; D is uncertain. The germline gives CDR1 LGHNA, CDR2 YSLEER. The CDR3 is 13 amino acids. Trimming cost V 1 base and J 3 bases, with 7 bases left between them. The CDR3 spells CASSQAENYEQYF. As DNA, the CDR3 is TGCGCCAGCAGCCAAGCAGAAAACTACGAGCAGTACTTC.

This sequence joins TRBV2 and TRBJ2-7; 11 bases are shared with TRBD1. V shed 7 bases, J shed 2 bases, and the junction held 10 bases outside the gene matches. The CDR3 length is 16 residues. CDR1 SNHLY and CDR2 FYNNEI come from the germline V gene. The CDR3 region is CASKSRWTGGAYEQYF. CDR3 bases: TGTGCCAGCAAGAGTAGGTGGACAGGGGGCGCCTACGAGCAGTACTTC. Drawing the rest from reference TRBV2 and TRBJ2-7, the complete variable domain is EPEVTQTPSHQVTQMGQEVILRCVPISNHLYFYWYRQILGQKVEFLVSFYNNEISEKSEIFDDQFSVERPDGSNFTLKIRSTKLEDSAMYFCASKSRWTGGAYEQYFGPGTRLTVT.

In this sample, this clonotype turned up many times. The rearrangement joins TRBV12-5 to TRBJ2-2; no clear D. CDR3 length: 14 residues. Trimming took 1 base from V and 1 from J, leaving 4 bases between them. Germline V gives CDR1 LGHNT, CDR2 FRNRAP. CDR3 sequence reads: CASGLGLNTGELFF. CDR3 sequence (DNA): TGTGCTAGTGGTTTGGGACTGAACACCGGGGAGCTGTTTTTT.

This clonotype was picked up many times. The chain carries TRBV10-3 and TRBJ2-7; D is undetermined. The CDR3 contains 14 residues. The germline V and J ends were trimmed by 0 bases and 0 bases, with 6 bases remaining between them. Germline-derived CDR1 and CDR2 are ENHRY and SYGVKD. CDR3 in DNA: TGTGCCATCAGTGAGTCGATTCCCTCCTACGAGCAGTACTTC. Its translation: CAISESIPSYEQYF.

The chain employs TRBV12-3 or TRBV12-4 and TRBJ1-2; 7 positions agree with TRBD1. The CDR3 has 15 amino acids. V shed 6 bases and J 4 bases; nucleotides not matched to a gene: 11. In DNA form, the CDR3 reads TGTGCCAGCAGCACTAGACAGGGTCGAGGCTATGGCTACACCTTC. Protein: CASSTRQGRGYGYTF.

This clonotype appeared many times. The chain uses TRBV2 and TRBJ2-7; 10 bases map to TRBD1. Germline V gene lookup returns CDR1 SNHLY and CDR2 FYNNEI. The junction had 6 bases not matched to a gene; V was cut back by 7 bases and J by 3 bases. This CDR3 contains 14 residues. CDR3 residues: CASINDRGLYEQYF. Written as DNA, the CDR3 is TGTGCCAGCATCAATGACAGGGGGCTCTACGAGCAGTACTTC.

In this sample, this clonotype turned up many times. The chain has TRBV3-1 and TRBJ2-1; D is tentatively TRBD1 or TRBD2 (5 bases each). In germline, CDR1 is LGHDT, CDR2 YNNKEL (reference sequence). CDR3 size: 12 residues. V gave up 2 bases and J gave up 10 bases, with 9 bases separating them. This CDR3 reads CASSQLAGEQFF. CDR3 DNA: TGTGCCAGCAGCCAACTAGCAGGGGAGCAGTTCTTC.

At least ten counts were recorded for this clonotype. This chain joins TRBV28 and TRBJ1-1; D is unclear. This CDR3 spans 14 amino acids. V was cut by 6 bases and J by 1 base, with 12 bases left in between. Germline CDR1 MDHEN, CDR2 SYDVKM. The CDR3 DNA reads TGTGCCAGCAGCTACTACGTCCCGAACACTGAAGCTTTCTTT. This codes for CASSYYVPNTEAFF.

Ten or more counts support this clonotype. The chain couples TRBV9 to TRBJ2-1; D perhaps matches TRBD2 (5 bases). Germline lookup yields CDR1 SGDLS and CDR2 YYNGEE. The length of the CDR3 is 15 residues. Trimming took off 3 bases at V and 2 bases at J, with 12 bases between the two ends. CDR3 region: CASSGSARPYNEQFF. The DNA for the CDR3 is TGTGCCAGCAGCGGTAGCGCGCGCCCCTACAATGAGCAGTTCTTC.

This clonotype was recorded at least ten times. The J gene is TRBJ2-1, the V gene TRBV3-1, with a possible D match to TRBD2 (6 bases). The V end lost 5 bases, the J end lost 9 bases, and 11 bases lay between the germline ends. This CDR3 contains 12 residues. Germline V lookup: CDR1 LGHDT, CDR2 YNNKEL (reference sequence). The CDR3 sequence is CASSIRAGEQFF. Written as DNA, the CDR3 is TGTGCCAGCAGCATCCGAGCGGGTGAGCAGTTCTTC.